This T cell receptor (beta chain) is drawn from a study of CD8 T cells in Susac syndrome (dated by TCRdb to about 2019). In terms of the full investigation: Repertoire sequencing was used to test whether CD8+ T cell activation and differentiation in Susac syndrome was antigen driven. The study compared CD8+ T cell repertoire clonality among 12 healthy donors, 14 Susac syndrome patients and 15 or so multiple sclerosis patients. Paper-wide results and their limitations: The TCR sequencing and HLA analysis was acknowledged to have included a relatively small number of individuals.

RNA was extracted using the RNeasy kit, and about 0.5 to 1 ug of the RNA was reverse transcribed with random hexamers. TCR beta CDR3 regions were amplified with the immunoSEQ multiplex PCR assay covering 54 Vbeta and 13 Jbeta segments. PCR amplification bias was corrected using a synthetic template baseline for primer optimization and computational correction. The paper's processing steps were these. Reads were annotated to V, D and J genes per IMGT and analyzed with immunoSEQ Analyzer, keeping only productive sequences. To calculate clonality, Shannon entropy was normalized by log2 of the number of productive unique sequences and then subtracted from one. For each patient and control, public and private clones were evaluated within the 100 most prevalent clones. A clone was defined as Susac-specific if it was absent from the healthy and MS cohorts, from roughly 990 published viral clones and from other ImmuneACCESS disease sequences. TCRdb trimmed public reads at Q25 via fastp, called clones via MiXCR and kept in-frame beta chains. Rows matching on CDR3 protein sequence are summarized as one entry with the most common DNA and genes. The V and J calls shown here were made by TCRdb, not taken from the authors' results. The sample table shows more than 70,000 distinct CDR3 sequences, and just under 95% are seen once. The ten largest clones add up to around 0.32% of the sample.

The CDR3 is made up of 14 amino acids, end residues included. This entry keeps only the CDR3 DNA: 42 bases, framed from base 1. The germline V gene (reference sequence) gives CDR1 as DFQATT and CDR2 as SNEGSKA. Peripheral blood CD8+ and CD4+ T cells from healthy donors, Susac syndrome patients and multiple sclerosis patients were profiled using high-throughput TCR beta sequencing. Healthy donors were age- and sex-matched controls. Bulk CD8+ and CD4+ T cells were purified magnetically by negative isolation, whereas CD8+ TEMRA cells were enriched by FACS. Blood was collected in EDTA tubes and processed within 24 hours, with PBMCs isolated through density gradient centrifugation. PBMCs intended for TCR sequencing were cryopreserved in liquid nitrogen and were subsequently thawed in a 37 degrees C water bath. The sorted or isolated CD4+, CD8+ and CD8+ TEMRA cells had a purity of 90% or higher. As regards this clonotype: Its antigen is currently not known. A read error is likely, as this CDR3 ends without the conserved phenylalanine or tryptophan.

Material for sequencing was CD8+ T cells from PBMCs. This sequence was found in a human donor in good health. The chain is encoded by TRBV20-1 joined to TRBJ2-3, with 10 junctional bases fitting TRBD1. DNA sequence: TGCAGCAGTCCGGGACAGGGGCGAACAGATACGCAGTATTTG. Translated, this is CSSPGQGRTDTQYL.